These T cell receptor beta chains were read from a single sample in a study of patients and donors after allogeneic stem cell transplantation. TCRdb analysed the RT-PCR reads with MiXCR anew, one entry per CDR3 protein. Among approximately 430,000 distinct CDR3 sequences listed, 16% were seen once. Sequenced: blood, either unsorted or a sorted T cell fraction (not recorded which). The receptors come from a human donor who was either an allogeneic HSCT recipient or a stem cell or donor lymphocyte infusion donor (not recorded which). It is not recorded whose cells these are; they may come from a transplant donor. Both conserved end residues are part of each CDR3.

V,CDR3
TRBV5-1,CASSLEYPWGETQYF
TRBV21-1,CASSNVTDTQYF
TRBV18,CASSPSTARNTEAFF
TRBV29-1,CSVVRESYEQYF
TRBV5-6,CASSFSNQPQHF
TRBV4-2,CASSQFPPRGRGYEQYF
TRBV12-3/TRBV12-4,CASSLTGAGNTIYF
TRBV20-1,CSARLIGITYEQYF
TRBV14,CASSQVSGGNEQFF
TRBV12-5,CASGSPSSGRSSYNEQFF
TRBV6-2/TRBV6-3,CASSYDGRADEQYF
TRBV20-1,CSARRGVDQPQHF
TRBV5-1,CASVRGGSDTGELFF
TRBV12-3/TRBV12-4,CATGTPAGYTF
TRBV12-3/TRBV12-4,CASSLAHRAHGYTF
TRBV4-2,CASSQGGAGGAYEQYF
TRBV20-1,CSARVRRKGFPDTQYF
TRBV4-1,CASSQGLAGVSFEQYF
TRBV15,CATSSSLGLAVRNEQFF
TRBV5-1,CASSSGGTDYGYTF
TRBV4-1,CASSQGTGRNTIYF
TRBV7-8,CASSVGAGYNEQFF
TRBV5-5,CASSLVPGTEAFF